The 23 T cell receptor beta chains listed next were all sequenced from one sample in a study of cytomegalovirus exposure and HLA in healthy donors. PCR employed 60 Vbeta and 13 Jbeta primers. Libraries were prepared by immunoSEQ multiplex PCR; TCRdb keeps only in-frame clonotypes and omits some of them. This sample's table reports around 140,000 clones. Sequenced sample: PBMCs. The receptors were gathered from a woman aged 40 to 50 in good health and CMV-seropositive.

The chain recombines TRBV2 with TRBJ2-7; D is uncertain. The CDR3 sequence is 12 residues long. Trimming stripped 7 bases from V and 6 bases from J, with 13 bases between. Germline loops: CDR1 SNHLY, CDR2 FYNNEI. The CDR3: CASTSYNSEQYF. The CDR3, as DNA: TGTGCCAGCACCTCATATAACAGCGAGCAGTACTTC.

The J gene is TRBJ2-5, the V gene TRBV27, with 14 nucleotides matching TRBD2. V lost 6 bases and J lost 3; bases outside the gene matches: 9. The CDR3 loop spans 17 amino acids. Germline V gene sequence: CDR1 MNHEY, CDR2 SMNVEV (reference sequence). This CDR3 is CASRTSGRAGLKETQYF. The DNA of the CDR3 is TGTGCCAGCAGGACTAGCGGGAGGGCCGGGTTGAAAGAGACCCAGTACTTC.

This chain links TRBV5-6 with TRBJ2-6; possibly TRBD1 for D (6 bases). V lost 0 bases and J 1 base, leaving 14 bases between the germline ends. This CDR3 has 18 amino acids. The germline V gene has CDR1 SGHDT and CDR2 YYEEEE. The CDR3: CASSLVSGAGSGANVLTF. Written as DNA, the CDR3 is TGTGCCAGCAGCTTGGTTTCAGGGGCCGGATCTGGGGCCAACGTCCTGACTTTC.

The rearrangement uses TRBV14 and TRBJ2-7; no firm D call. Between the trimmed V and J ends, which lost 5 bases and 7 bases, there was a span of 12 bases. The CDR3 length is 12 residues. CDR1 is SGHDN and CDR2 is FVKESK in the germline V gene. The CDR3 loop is CASSLTAREQYF. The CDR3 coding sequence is TGTGCCAGCAGCTTGACGGCGAGGGAGCAGTACTTC. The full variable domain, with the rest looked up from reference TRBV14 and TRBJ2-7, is EAGVTQFPSHSVIEKGQTVTLRCDPISGHDNLYWYRRVMGKEIKFLLHFVKESKQDESGMPNNRFLAERTGGTYSTLKVQPAELEDSGVYFCASSLTAREQYFGPGTRLTVT.

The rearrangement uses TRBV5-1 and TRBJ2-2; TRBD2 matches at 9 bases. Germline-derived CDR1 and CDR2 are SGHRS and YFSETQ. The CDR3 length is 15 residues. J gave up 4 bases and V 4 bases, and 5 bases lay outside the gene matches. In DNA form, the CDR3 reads TGCGCCAGCAGCCAGACGCGGGGGGGCACCGGGGAGCTGTTTTTT. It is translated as CASSQTRGGTGELFF.

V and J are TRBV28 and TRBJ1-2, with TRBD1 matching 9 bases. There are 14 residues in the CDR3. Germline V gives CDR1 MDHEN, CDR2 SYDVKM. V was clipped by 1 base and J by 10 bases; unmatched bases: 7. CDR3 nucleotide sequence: TGTGCCAGCAGTTTATCTGGACAGGGGTCCCTCTACACCTTC. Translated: CASSLSGQGSLYTF.

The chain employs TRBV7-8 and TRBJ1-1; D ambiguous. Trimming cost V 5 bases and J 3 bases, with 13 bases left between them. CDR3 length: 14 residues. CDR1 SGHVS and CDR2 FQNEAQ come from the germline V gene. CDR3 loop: CASSAWARDTEAFF. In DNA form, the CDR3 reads TGTGCCAGCAGCGCCTGGGCGCGGGACACTGAAGCTTTCTTT.

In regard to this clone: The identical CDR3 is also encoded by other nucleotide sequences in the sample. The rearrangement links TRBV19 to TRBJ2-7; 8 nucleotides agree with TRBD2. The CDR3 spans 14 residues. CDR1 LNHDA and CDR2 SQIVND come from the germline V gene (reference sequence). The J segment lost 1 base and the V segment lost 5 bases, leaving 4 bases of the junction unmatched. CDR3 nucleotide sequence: TGTGCCAGTAGTCCGACGGGAGGGTCCTACGAGCAGTACTTC. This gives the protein CASSPTGGSYEQYF.

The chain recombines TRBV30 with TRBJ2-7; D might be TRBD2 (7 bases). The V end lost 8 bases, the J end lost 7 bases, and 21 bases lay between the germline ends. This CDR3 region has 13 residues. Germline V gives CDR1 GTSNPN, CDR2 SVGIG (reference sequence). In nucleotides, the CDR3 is TGTGCCGGGACCCCCCGGGGGGCGCAGGAGCAGTACTTC. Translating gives CAGTPRGAQEQYF.

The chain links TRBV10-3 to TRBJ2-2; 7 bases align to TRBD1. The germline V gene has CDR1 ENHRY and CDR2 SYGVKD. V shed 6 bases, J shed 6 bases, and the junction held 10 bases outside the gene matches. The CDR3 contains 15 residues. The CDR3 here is CAIRMNRDSAGELFF. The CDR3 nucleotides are TGTGCCATCAGAATGAACAGGGACAGCGCCGGGGAGCTGTTTTTT.

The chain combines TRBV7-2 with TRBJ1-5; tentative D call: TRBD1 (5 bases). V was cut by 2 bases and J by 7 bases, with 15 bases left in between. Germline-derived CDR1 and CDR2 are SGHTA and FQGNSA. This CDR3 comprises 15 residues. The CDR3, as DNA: TGTGCCAGCAGCTTACACGACAGCTCTCGGCAGCCCCAGCATTTT. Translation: CASSLHDSSRQPQHF.

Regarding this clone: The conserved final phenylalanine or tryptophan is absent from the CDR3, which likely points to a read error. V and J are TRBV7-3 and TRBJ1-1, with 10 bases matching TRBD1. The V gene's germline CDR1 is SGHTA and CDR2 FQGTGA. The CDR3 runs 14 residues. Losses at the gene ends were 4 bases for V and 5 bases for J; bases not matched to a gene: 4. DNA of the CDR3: TGTGCCAGCAGCTCCCTGGGACAGGGGACTGAAGCTTTCCTT. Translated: CASSSLGQGTEAFL.

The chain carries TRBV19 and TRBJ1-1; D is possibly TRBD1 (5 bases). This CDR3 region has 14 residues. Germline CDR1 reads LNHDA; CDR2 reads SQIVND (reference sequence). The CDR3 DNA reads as TGTGCAACGGGCAAGGGGCCCATGAACACTGAAGCTTTCTTT. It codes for CATGKGPMNTEAFF.

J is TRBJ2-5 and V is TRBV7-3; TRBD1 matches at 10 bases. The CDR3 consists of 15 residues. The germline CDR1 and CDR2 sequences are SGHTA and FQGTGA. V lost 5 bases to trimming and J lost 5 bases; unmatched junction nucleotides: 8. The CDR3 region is CASSLRPGQGETQYF. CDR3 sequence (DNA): TGTGCCAGCAGCCTGCGACCGGGACAGGGGGAGACCCAGTACTTC.

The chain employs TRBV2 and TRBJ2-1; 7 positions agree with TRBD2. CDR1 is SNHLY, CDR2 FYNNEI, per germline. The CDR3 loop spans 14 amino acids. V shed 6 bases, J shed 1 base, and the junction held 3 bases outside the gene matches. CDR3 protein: CASRRRGSYNEQFF. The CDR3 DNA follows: TGTGCCAGCAGGCGGCGGGGGTCCTACAATGAGCAGTTCTTC.

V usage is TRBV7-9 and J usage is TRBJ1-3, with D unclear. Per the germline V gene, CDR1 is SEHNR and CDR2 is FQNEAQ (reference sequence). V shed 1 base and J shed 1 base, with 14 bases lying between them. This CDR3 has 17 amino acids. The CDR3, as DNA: TGTGCCAGCAGCTTAGGGACGGGGAGAGCTTCTGGAAACACCATATATTTT. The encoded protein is CASSLGTGRASGNTIYF. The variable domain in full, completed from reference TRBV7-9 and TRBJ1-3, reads DTGVSQNPRHKITKRGQNVTFRCDPISEHNRLYWYRQTLGQGPEFLTYFQNEAQLEKSRLLSDRFSAERPKGSFSTLEIQRTEQGDSAMYLCASSLGTGRASGNTIYFGEGSWLTVV.

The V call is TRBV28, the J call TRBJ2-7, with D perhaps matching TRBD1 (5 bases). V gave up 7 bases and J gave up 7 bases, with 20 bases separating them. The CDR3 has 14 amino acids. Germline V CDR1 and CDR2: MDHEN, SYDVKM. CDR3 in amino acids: CASTYNQGSGEQYF. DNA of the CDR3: TGTGCCAGCACCTACAATCAGGGTTCCGGGGAGCAGTACTTC.

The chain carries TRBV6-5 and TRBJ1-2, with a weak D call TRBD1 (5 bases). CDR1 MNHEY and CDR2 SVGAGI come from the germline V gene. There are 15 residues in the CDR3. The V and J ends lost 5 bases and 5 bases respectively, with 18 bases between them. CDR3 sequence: CASSRLTGGLYGYTF. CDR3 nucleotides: TGTGCCAGCAGTCGGCTGACTGGGGGACTTTATGGCTACACCTTC.

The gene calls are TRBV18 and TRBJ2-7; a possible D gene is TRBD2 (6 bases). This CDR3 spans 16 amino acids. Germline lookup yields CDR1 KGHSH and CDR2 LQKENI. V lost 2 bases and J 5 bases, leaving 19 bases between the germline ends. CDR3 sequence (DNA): TGTGCCAGCTCACCAGCGGCCGGGAGAGGGGTGGACGAGCAGTACTTC. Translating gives CASSPAAGRGVDEQYF.

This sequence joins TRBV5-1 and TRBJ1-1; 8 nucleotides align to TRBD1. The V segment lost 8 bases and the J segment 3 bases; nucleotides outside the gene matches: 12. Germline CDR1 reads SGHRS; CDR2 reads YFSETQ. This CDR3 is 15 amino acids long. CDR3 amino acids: CASAMAGGPYTEAFF. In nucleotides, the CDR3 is TGCGCCAGTGCGATGGCAGGGGGCCCGTACACTGAAGCTTTCTTT. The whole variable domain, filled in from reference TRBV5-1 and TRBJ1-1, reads KAGVTQTPRYLIKTRGQQVTLSCSPISGHRSVSWYQQTPGQGLQFLFEYFSETQRNKGNFPGRFSGRQFSNSRSEMNVSTLELGDSALYLCASAMAGGPYTEAFFGQGTRLTVV.

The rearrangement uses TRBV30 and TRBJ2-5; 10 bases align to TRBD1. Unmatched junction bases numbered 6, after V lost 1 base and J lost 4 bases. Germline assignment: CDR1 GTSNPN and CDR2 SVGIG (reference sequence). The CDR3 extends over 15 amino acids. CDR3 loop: CAWSAQTGGGETQYF. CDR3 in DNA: TGTGCCTGGAGTGCCCAGACAGGGGGCGGAGAGACCCAGTACTTC. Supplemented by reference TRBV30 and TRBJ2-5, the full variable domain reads SQTIHQWPATLVQPVGSPLSLECTVEGTSNPNLYWYRQAAGRGLQLLFYSVGIGQISSEVPQNLSASRPQDRQFILSSKKLLLSDSGFYLCAWSAQTGGGETQYFGPGTRLLVL.

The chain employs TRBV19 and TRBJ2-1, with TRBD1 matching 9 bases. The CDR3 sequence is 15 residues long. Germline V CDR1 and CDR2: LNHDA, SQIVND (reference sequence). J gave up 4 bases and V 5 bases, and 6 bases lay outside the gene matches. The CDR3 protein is CASSLGDRAYNEQFF. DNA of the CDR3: TGTGCCAGTAGTCTAGGGGACAGGGCTTACAATGAGCAGTTCTTC.

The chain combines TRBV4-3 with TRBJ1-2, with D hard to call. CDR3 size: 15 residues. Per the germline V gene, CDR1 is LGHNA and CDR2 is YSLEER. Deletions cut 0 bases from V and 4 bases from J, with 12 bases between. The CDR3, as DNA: TGCGCCAGCAGCCAAGATGTGGGGAGAACCTATGGCTACACCTTC. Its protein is CASSQDVGRTYGYTF.